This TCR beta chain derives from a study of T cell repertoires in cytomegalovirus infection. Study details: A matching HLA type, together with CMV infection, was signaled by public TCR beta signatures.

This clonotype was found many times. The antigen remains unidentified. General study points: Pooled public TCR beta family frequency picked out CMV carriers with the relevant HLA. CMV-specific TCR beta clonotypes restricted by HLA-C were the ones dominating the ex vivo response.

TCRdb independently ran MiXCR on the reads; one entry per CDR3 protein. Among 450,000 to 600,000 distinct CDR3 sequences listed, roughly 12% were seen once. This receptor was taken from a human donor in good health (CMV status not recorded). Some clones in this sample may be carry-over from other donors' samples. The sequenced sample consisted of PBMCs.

This CDR3 reads CASSRRGGGLLDNEQFF. The CDR3 DNA follows: TGTGCCAGCAGCCGCCGGGGGGGGGGCCTTCTGGACAATGAGCAGTTCTTC. This chain joins TRBV5-4 and TRBJ2-1, with 8 bases matching TRBD2. The CDR3 is 17 amino acids. The germline CDR1 and CDR2 sequences are SGHNT and YYREEE (reference sequence). Germline trimming cut 4 bases from V and 5 bases from J; bases unmatched to any gene: 14.